This TCR beta chain was recovered during a study of type 1 regulatory T cells. Study-level background: An in vitro protocol generated T-allo10, a Tr1-enriched, alloantigen-specific CD4 T cell product.

As regards this clonotype: The antigen is undetermined. A junction end diverges from the germline sequence, so it may reflect a read error.

This CDR3 spans 14 amino acids. TCRdb recomputed calls from the reads with MiXCR, one row per CDR3 protein. The table lists tens of thousands of distinct CDR3 sequences, less than 70% of them singletons. The V call is TRBV12-3 or TRBV12-4, the J call TRBJ2-5, with 8 bases matching TRBD2. The sequencing input was cultured non-Tr1 T cells, either the whole culture or a sorted T cell fraction (not recorded which). The receptor was derived from a human donor in good health. The CDR3 protein is CTSRLREREETQYF. As DNA, the CDR3 is TGTACCAGCAGGCTCCGGGAGCGGGAGGAGACCCAGTACTTC.